Listed here are 10 T cell receptor beta chains from one sample, sequenced in a study of T cell clones after liver transplantation. Only in-frame clones appear in the TCRdb table, and some are missing; sequencing was by immunoSEQ multiplex PCR. This table has some 20,000 clones, approximately 88% appearing once. The sequences come from CD8+ T cells from blood, collected before liver transplant. The receptors derive from a human donor who received a liver transplant.

The chain recombines TRBV10-1 with TRBJ2-3; TRBD1 is a possible D gene (5 bases). Trimming stripped 5 bases from V and 0 bases from J, with 9 bases between. CDR3 length equals 14 residues. CDR1 and CDR2 (germline): WNHNN, SYGVQD (reference sequence). In nucleotides, the CDR3 is TGCGCCAGCAGTCAAGACAGTAGCACAGATACGCAGTATTTT. This codes for CASSQDSSTDTQYF.

This clone was seen just once. The V call is TRBV27, the J call TRBJ2-1; a possible D gene is TRBD2 (6 bases). V was cut by 8 bases and J by 0 bases, with 11 bases left in between. The CDR3 runs to 14 residues. From germline, CDR1 is MNHEY and CDR2 SMNVEV (reference sequence). The CDR3, as DNA: TGTGCCAGCTGTGGGCGGGACTCCTACAATGAGCAGTTCTTC. Residues: CASCGRDSYNEQFF.

The rearrangement joins TRBV25-1 to TRBJ2-1, with D unresolved. From germline, CDR1 is MGHDK and CDR2 SYGVNS. The CDR3 runs to 14 residues. V was pared by 3 bases and J by 0 bases, with 6 bases between. The CDR3 is CASSEGNSYNEQFF. As DNA, the CDR3 is TGTGCCAGCAGTGAGGGAAACTCCTACAATGAGCAGTTCTTC.

The genes are TRBV5-1 and TRBJ2-7; 10 nucleotides agree with TRBD2. The CDR3 sequence is 16 residues long. V dropped 3 bases and J dropped 3; count of bases not matched to a gene: 9. The germline CDR1 and CDR2 sequences are SGHRS and YFSETQ. CDR3 DNA: TGCGCCAGCAGCTCGCATCTAGCGGGAGACTTCTACGAGCAGTACTTC. Amino acid sequence: CASSSHLAGDFYEQYF.

This rearrangement joins TRBV9 to TRBJ2-5; 10 bases line up with TRBD2. The CDR3 length is 15 residues. CDR1 is SGDLS, CDR2 YYNGEE, per germline. The V and J ends lost 4 bases and 7 bases, in that order; junction bases with no gene match: 10. The chain's CDR3 is CASSSLTSGKGTQYF. The CDR3 nucleotides are TGTGCCAGCAGCTCTCTTACTAGCGGGAAGGGGACCCAGTACTTC.

The chain carries TRBV19 and TRBJ2-2; D assignment may be TRBD1 or TRBD2 (5 bases each). This CDR3 comprises 15 residues. Trimming pared 6 bases from V and 2 bases from J, leaving 13 bases between. The germline CDR1 and CDR2 sequences are LNHDA and SQIVND (reference sequence). The CDR3 protein is CASSHGTDNTGELFF. CDR3 nucleotide sequence: TGTGCCAGTAGCCACGGGACGGACAACACCGGGGAGCTGTTTTTT.

The rearrangement uses TRBV27 and TRBJ2-2; 8 bases fit TRBD2. The germline V gene encodes CDR1 MNHEY and CDR2 SMNVEV (reference sequence). The CDR3 consists of 16 residues. V shed 10 bases, J shed 3 bases, and the junction held 13 bases outside the gene matches. CDR3 loop: CATFGDGTRDTGELFF. DNA of the CDR3: TGTGCCACCTTCGGCGACGGGACTAGGGACACCGGGGAGCTGTTTTTT.

The genes are TRBV2 and TRBJ2-1; D could derive from TRBD1 or TRBD2 (5 bases each). V lost 4 bases and J 3 bases, leaving 22 bases between the germline ends. The CDR3 length is 18 residues. The V gene's germline CDR1 is SNHLY and CDR2 FYNNEI. The CDR3 loop reads CASSGGPSGFTVYNEQFF. The CDR3 DNA reads TGTGCCAGCAGTGGAGGGCCCTCAGGGTTTACAGTCTACAATGAGCAGTTCTTC.

The V call is TRBV15, the J call TRBJ2-7; D is ambiguous. The V end was cut by 3 bases, the J end by 7 bases, with 7 bases between. This CDR3 region has 11 residues. Germline CDR1 LNHNV, CDR2 YYDKDF (reference sequence). CDR3 loop: CATSSVGEQYF. In nucleotides, the CDR3 is TGTGCCACCAGCAGTGTGGGGGAGCAGTACTTC. The variable domain in full, with the rest retrieved from reference TRBV15 and TRBJ2-7, is DAMVIQNPRYQVTQFGKPVTLSCSQTLNHNVMYWYQQKSSQAPKLLFHYYDKDFNNEADTPDNFQSRRPNTSFCFLDIRSPGLGDTAMYLCATSSVGEQYFGPGTRLTVT.

This clone was seen only once. The V call is TRBV19, the J call TRBJ1-1; D call uncertain. The CDR3 has 15 amino acids. Germline assignment: CDR1 LNHDA and CDR2 SQIVND (reference sequence). V dropped 2 bases and J dropped 1 base, with 11 bases sitting between them. CDR3 in amino acids: CASSIIPGENTEAFF. The CDR3 DNA follows: TGTGCCAGTAGTATAATACCCGGTGAGAACACTGAAGCTTTCTTT.